This TCR beta chain was found in a study of blood T cells in healthy people across ages. Broader study findings: While age rose, TCR beta diversity per million T cells dropped in a roughly linear way.

Through a sample-barcoded 5' primer and a J-beta primer mix, a second PCR was run for roughly 6 to 11 cycles. TCRdb passed the 5' RACE reads through MiXCR, listing each CDR3 protein once. The sample records roughly 1.5 million distinct CDR3 sequences, less than 45% being singletons. Regarding this clonotype: Its antigen is undetermined.

Total RNA was extracted at no less than 5.5 micrograms per sample. J gave up 2 bases and V 7 bases, and 4 bases lay outside the gene matches. The germline V gene has CDR1 SGDLS and CDR2 YYNGEE. This CDR3 contains 14 residues. V usage is TRBV9 and J usage is TRBJ1-4, with TRBD1 matching over 8 bases. The TCR sequence derives from a woman between 18 and 30 years old in good health. Sequencing was carried out using blood. The CDR3 spells CASGRTGTNEKLFF. The DNA for the CDR3 is TGTGCCAGCGGCAGGACAGGGACTAATGAAAAACTGTTTTTT.